The sequence of this T cell receptor (beta chain) was determined in a study of cytomegalovirus exposure and HLA in healthy donors. The PCR ran on 60 Vbeta and 13 Jbeta primers. Only in-frame clones appear in the TCRdb table, and some are missing; sequencing was by immunoSEQ multiplex PCR. The table records under 200,000 clones, 77% of them present only once. This clone was counted once. The sample comprised PBMCs. This clonotype was obtained from a female donor in good health and CMV-seronegative.

CDR3 coding DNA: TGTGCCAGCAGCCTTGGGGGGGGGACAGGGTTTGAGACCCAGTACTTC. Protein: CASSLGGGTGFETQYF. The J gene is TRBJ2-5, the V gene TRBV9; 9 positions agree with TRBD1. Germline assignment: CDR1 SGDLS and CDR2 YYNGEE. V lost 4 bases, J lost 5 bases, and 12 bases stayed unmatched. The CDR3 extends over 16 amino acids. Full variable domain (remainder filled in from reference TRBV9 and TRBJ2-5): DSGVTQTPKHLITATGQRVTLRCSPRSGDLSVYWYQQSLDQGLQFLIQYYNGEERAKGNILERFSAQQFPDLHSELNLSSLELGDSALYFCASSLGGGTGFETQYFGPGTRLLVL.